Listed below are T cell receptor beta chains from one sample, sequenced in a study of blood T cell repertoires in COVID-19. Sequenced by immunoSEQ multiplex PCR; TCRdb stores in-frame clones only, minus some. The repertoire holds about 120,000 clones, more than 65% seen once, with about 3.8% in the top ten. Sequencing was done on a sample of peripheral blood. These receptors all stem from a woman over 75 with acute or convalescent COVID-19. The CDR3 runs from the conserved cysteine through the conserved F or W. A D gene is named only where the DNA matches it firmly. Expanded clones are given a class, and other clones once, few, many or no size at all.

v_gene,abundance,d_gene,j_gene,CDR3aa
TRBV27,once,NA,TRBJ1-2,CASSLGQSYGYTF
TRBV15,few,NA,TRBJ2-2,CATSGVTGYTGELFF
TRBV2,NA,TRBD1,TRBJ1-6,CASLGQGNSPLHF
TRBV7-3,NA,NA,TRBJ2-2,CASSLQGTGGGTGELFF
TRBV14,NA,TRBD1,TRBJ2-1,CASSQATRAGGYIYEQFF
TRBV19,few,NA,TRBJ1-6,CASRETWGQDSPLHF
TRBV11-2,NA,TRBD2,TRBJ2-3,CASSFQGLRSTDTQYF
TRBV13,NA,NA,TRBJ1-3,CASSGRGSGNTIYF
TRBV11-3,NA,NA,TRBJ2-1,CASSLGQYRDNNEQFF
TRBV4-3,NA,NA,TRBJ1-2,CASSQDRRTNYGYTF
TRBV21-1,few,NA,TRBJ2-2,CASSNSGASGPILANTGELFF
TRBV7-2,few,NA,TRBJ1-1,CASSLGGLGGTEAFF
TRBV4-2,NA,TRBD1,TRBJ2-7,CASSSGQGTYEQYF
TRBV7-2,NA,NA,TRBJ2-7,CASSPAYEQYF
TRBV30,NA,TRBD2,TRBJ2-2,CAWPGGKNTGELFF
TRBV4-3,few,NA,TRBJ2-2,CASSQDFPSDGELFF
TRBV7-2,few,NA,TRBJ1-1,CASSDSTGNTEAFF
TRBV19,NA,NA,TRBJ1-1,CASSRDIRTEAFF
TRBV5-1,NA,TRBD2,TRBJ2-5,CASSLERGTGTQYF
TRBV29-1,few,TRBD1,TRBJ1-2,CSAYTGTGGNGYTF
TRBV30,NA,TRBD1,TRBJ1-6,CAWSVVGQGDSPLHF
TRBV19,NA,NA,TRBJ2-5,CASSLGGSGSSLLKTQYF
TRBV5-1,NA,NA,TRBJ1-5,CASSLGQEHQPQHF
TRBV18,NA,TRBD1,TRBJ2-3,CASSPGQVLPDTQYF
TRBV27,NA,TRBD2,TRBJ2-7,CASSFHLAARPSEQYF
TRBV12-3/TRBV12-4,NA,TRBD2,TRBJ2-3,CASSPLSGMTQYF
TRBV18,NA,NA,TRBJ1-6,CASSPPSTGYNSPLHF
TRBV3-1/TRBV3-2,NA,TRBD1,TRBJ1-2,CASSHDRESGYTF
TRBV6-5,few,TRBD1,TRBJ1-1,CASSPAGGAGTEAFF
TRBV4-1,NA,NA,TRBJ1-4,CASSRAPPGTNEKLFF
TRBV30,NA,TRBD2,TRBJ2-5,CAWSPRGLAGGQETQYF
TRBV5-1,NA,NA,TRBJ2-3,CASSLASGGLTDTQYF
TRBV28,NA,NA,TRBJ2-5,CASSRKRETQYF
TRBV4-3,NA,NA,TRBJ1-5,CASSLGRNQPQHF
TRBV7-9,NA,NA,TRBJ2-1,CASSLPPGEFIF
TRBV30,NA,TRBD2,TRBJ2-5,CACAGGGMETQYF
TRBV3-1/TRBV3-2,NA,TRBD2,TRBJ2-1,CASSQDRGLGLADNEQFF
TRBV5-1,NA,TRBD1,TRBJ1-2,CASTPRSDRGNSYTF
TRBV27,NA,NA,TRBJ1-5,CASRAGTLSNQPQHF
TRBV7-9,NA,TRBD1,TRBJ2-7,CASSAPRTGFGLGEQYF
TRBV10-2,NA,NA,TRBJ2-3,CASKGLGSTDTQYF
TRBV4-3,NA,TRBD2,TRBJ2-7,CASSQDRASGSSYEQYF
TRBV5-1,NA,NA,TRBJ1-1,CASSSDTHTEAFF
TRBV27,NA,NA,TRBJ1-5,CASSFGGPSNQPQHF
TRBV10-3,few,NA,TRBJ2-7,CAISEGRALSHEQYF